This T cell receptor beta chain was sequenced during a study of blood T cell repertoires in COVID-19. Study details: Samples of COVID-19 (acute and convalescent) were obtained from the United States, Italy and Spain. Nucleic acid was either cDNA or gDNA, and it came from T cells, B-cell-depleted T cells, or PBMCs.

The germline gives CDR1 SGHTA, CDR2 FQGNSA. The V and J ends lost 6 bases and 3 bases respectively, with 12 bases between them. The CDR3 totals 13 residues. Original methodology: Amplification from reference gene primers served as the basis for estimated nucleated cell counts. Measured with immunoSEQ multiplex PCR; TCRdb has only the in-frame clones, and not every one. V and J calls and clone size are as listed in that table; D and trimming were resolved from the DNA. The sample lists about 60,000 clones; 78% were seen once. This receptor was identified in a human donor in a cohort sampled during active COVID-19. The gene calls are TRBV7-2 and TRBJ2-7; TRBD1 might be the D (6 bases). What was sequenced was peripheral blood. The CDR3 loop reads CASRRTGFYEQYF. CDR3 DNA: TGTGCCAGCAGACGAACAGGGTTCTACGAGCAGTACTTC. Looking up the rest from reference TRBV7-2 and TRBJ2-7 gives the full variable domain: GAGVSQSPSNKVTEKGKDVELRCDPISGHTALYWYRQSLGQGLEFLIYFQGNSAPDKSGLPSDRFSAERTGGSVSTLTIQRTQQEDSAVYLCASRRTGFYEQYFGPGTRLTVT.